This entry is about one T cell receptor beta chain. The CDR3 extends over 14 amino acids. Germline values: CDR1 ENHRY, CDR2 SYGVKD. V was pared by 10 bases and J by 4 bases, with 13 bases of the junction left unmatched. This sample was included in a study of T cell changes during pregnancy in multiple sclerosis. The table came from immunoSEQ multiplex PCR; TCRdb's copy has only in-frame clones and leaves some out. In the table there are roughly 74,000 clones, about 85% of which are singletons. Sequenced here: peripheral blood, sampled before pregnancy. The source is a female donor with multiple sclerosis, enrolled in a pregnancy study. The chain recombines TRBV10-3 with TRBJ2-7, with 7 nucleotides matching TRBD1. Written as DNA, the CDR3 is TGTGCCAACAGCCCTCAGGGGGAACCTTACGAGCAGTACTTC. Protein: CANSPQGEPYEQYF.